The 21 T cell receptor beta chains reported below all come from one sample, sequenced in a study of T cell responses to AZD1222 COVID-19 vaccine (dated by TCRdb to the early 2020s). To prepare the library, the immunoSEQ multiplex PCR assay was applied. The clones in this table, taken by TCRdb from immuneACCESS, are in-frame only. Not every clone is retained; where verified, under half of the shortfall comes from an unresolved V gene, and the cause of the rest is unknown. This sample gives 180,000 or so clones in total; around 94% of them show up just once. The ten biggest clones cover 0.64% of the sample. The meaning of the sample's time point label: baseline before first vaccination. The sample in question was peripheral blood, obtained on day 0 of AZD1222 vaccination. Every receptor here comes from an adult in good health.

This chain uses TRBV11-2 with TRBJ2-1; 7 bases agree with TRBD2. Germline V gives CDR1 SGHAT, CDR2 FQNNGV. CDR3 length: 17 residues. V was pared by 1 base and J by 1 base, with 7 bases of the junction left unmatched. The CDR3 region is CASSLGPAGASYNEQFF. DNA of the CDR3: TGTGCCAGCAGCTTAGGCCCGGCGGGAGCGTCCTACAATGAGCAGTTCTTC.

The V call is TRBV25-1, the J call TRBJ1-3, with D unclear. V was cut by 2 bases and J by 1 base, with 6 bases left in between. The CDR3 consists of 14 residues. CDR1 and CDR2 (germline): MGHDK, SYGVNS. This CDR3 is CASSEVGSGNTIYF. The CDR3 nucleotides read TGTGCCAGCAGTGAAGTCGGTTCTGGAAACACCATATATTTT.

The rearrangement links TRBV7-9 to TRBJ1-5, with D uncertain. The CDR3 is made up of 14 amino acids. Deletions cut 6 bases from V and 0 bases from J, with 9 bases between. Germline V gives CDR1 SEHNR, CDR2 FQNEAQ (reference sequence). Here the CDR3 reads CASSSWVSNQPQHF. The CDR3 DNA is TGTGCCAGCAGTTCGTGGGTTAGCAATCAGCCCCAGCATTTT.

This rearrangement joins TRBV7-9 to TRBJ1-4; no definite D call. Trimming left V 1 base short and J 6 bases short, with 6 bases between. In germline, CDR1 is SEHNR, CDR2 FQNEAQ (reference sequence). The CDR3 loop spans 13 amino acids. CDR3 nucleotide sequence: TGTGCCAGCAGCTTAGGAGGCTATGAAAAACTGTTTTTT. It specifies CASSLGGYEKLFF.

This clone was picked up one time. The chain carries TRBV2 and TRBJ1-1, with 12 bases matching TRBD1. CDR3 size: 14 residues. The V segment lost 6 bases and the J segment 5 bases; nucleotides outside the gene matches: 4. Germline lookup yields CDR1 SNHLY and CDR2 FYNNEI. CDR3 DNA sequence: TGTGCCAGCAGACGGGACAGGGGGCAGACTGAAGCTTTCTTT. Translation gives CASRRDRGQTEAFF.

This clone was seen once. The J gene is TRBJ1-4, the V gene TRBV6-5; tentative D call: TRBD1 (5 bases). The CDR3 is 14 residues long. Germline values: CDR1 MNHEY, CDR2 SVGAGI. Trimming took 5 bases from V and 13 from J, leaving 20 bases between them. As DNA, the CDR3 is TGTGCCAGCAGTATAATTGTAGTGGGGGACCGACTGTTTTTT. Translation: CASSIIVVGDRLFF.

The chain combines TRBV7-9 with TRBJ2-4; D tentatively fits TRBD1 or TRBD2 (7 bases each). The CDR3 runs to 17 residues. V lost 0 bases, J lost 1 base, and 13 bases lay in between. Germline assignment: CDR1 SEHNR and CDR2 FQNEAQ (reference sequence). CDR3 DNA: TGTGCCAGCAGCTTAGCCCCAGGGGGGGTGGCCAAAAACATTCAGTACTTC. It is translated as CASSLAPGGVAKNIQYF.

The rearrangement joins TRBV15 to TRBJ1-1, with D possibly matching TRBD1 (5 bases). CDR3 length: 13 residues. Per germline, CDR1 LNHNV and CDR2 YYDKDF (reference sequence). Trimming left V 4 bases short and J 5 bases short, with 11 bases between. The CDR3: CATSTGRRTEAFF. The CDR3, as DNA: TGTGCCACCAGCACGGGACGCCGGACTGAAGCTTTCTTT.

The chain joins TRBV7-9 to TRBJ2-7; TRBD2 matches 8 bases. Looked up from germline, CDR1 is SEHNR and CDR2 is FQNEAQ (reference sequence). The CDR3 loop spans 13 amino acids. Trimming took 5 bases from V and 4 from J; bases not matched to a gene: 4. CDR3 amino acids: CASSPREAYEQYF. As DNA, the CDR3 is TGTGCCAGCAGCCCGCGGGAGGCTTACGAGCAGTACTTC.

The gene calls are TRBV12-3 or TRBV12-4 and TRBJ1-1; unclear D gene. This CDR3 contains 13 residues. Trimming left V 7 bases short and J 0 bases short, with 9 bases between. In nucleotides, the CDR3 is TGTGCCAGCACGCACAATTTGAACACTGAAGCTTTCTTT. The encoded protein is CASTHNLNTEAFF.

The J gene is TRBJ1-1, the V gene TRBV7-9, with 7 bases identical to TRBD1. CDR3 size: 15 residues. Trimming took 5 bases from V and 4 from J; bases not matched to a gene: 10. The germline gives CDR1 SEHNR, CDR2 FQNEAQ (reference sequence). Written as DNA, the CDR3 is TGTGCCAGCAGCGCGAGGGACAGCCAGATCACTGAAGCTTTCTTT. As protein: CASSARDSQITEAFF. Full variable domain (missing parts from reference TRBV7-9 and TRBJ1-1): DTGVSQNPRHKITKRGQNVTFRCDPISEHNRLYWYRQTLGQGPEFLTYFQNEAQLEKSRLLSDRFSAERPKGSFSTLEIQRTEQGDSAMYLCASSARDSQITEAFFGQGTRLTVV.

V is TRBV5-5 and J is TRBJ2-1, with TRBD2 matching 7 bases. This CDR3 has 17 residues. Germline V gene sequence: CDR1 SGHKS, CDR2 YYEKEE (reference sequence). Losses at the gene ends were 0 bases for V and 4 bases for J; bases not matched to a gene: 10. The CDR3 DNA follows: TGTGCCAGCAGCTTGGGGTATCGAGCGGGGCCGTACAATGAGCAGTTCTTC. Amino acids: CASSLGYRAGPYNEQFF.

The CDR3: CASGLPHYGGSNEKLFF. In DNA form, the CDR3 reads TGTGCTAGTGGTTTGCCTCACTACGGAGGAAGCAATGAAAAACTGTTTTTT. The rearrangement joins TRBV12-5 to TRBJ1-4; D remains ambiguous. The V gene lost 2 bases and the J gene lost 5 bases, with 18 bases spanning the gap. The germline V gene encodes CDR1 LGHNT and CDR2 FRNRAP. The CDR3 contains 17 residues.

The V gene is TRBV12-3 or TRBV12-4, the J gene TRBJ2-1, with a possible D match to TRBD1 (6 bases). The V end lost 5 bases, the J end lost 8 bases, and 13 bases lay between the germline ends. This CDR3 is built from 13 residues. CDR3 bases: TGTGCCAGCAGTACCCCTCCAGGGGATGAGCAGTTCTTC. It is translated as CASSTPPGDEQFF.

This chain connects TRBV2 to TRBJ1-5; possibly TRBD1 for D (5 bases). The CDR3 covers 16 residues. V was clipped by 6 bases and J by 6 bases, with 21 bases between them. CDR1 is SNHLY, CDR2 FYNNEI, per germline. The CDR3 DNA sequence: TGTGCCAGCAGGCTAGAGGGGCCGGTCGGGGGTCAGCCCCAGCATTTT. As protein: CASRLEGPVGGQPQHF.

The chain carries TRBV19 and TRBJ1-1, with 9 bases aligning to TRBD1. The CDR3 consists of 14 residues. V dropped 5 bases and J dropped 7; count of bases not matched to a gene: 8. Per the germline V gene, CDR1 is LNHDA and CDR2 is SQIVND (reference sequence). The DNA for the CDR3 is TGTGCCAGTAGTCCCCTGACAGGGGGGAGTGAAGCTTTCTTT. The encoded protein is CASSPLTGGSEAFF.

The chain links TRBV2 to TRBJ1-1; a weak D match, TRBD1 (5 bases). Trimming cost V 8 bases and J 10 bases, with 14 bases left between them. This CDR3 has 11 residues. CDR1 and CDR2 (germline): SNHLY, FYNNEI. As DNA, the CDR3 is TGTGCCAGCGATAAGACAGCAAGAGCTTTCTTT. It encodes CASDKTARAFF.

The V and J genes are TRBV27 and TRBJ1-6, with D unresolved. The CDR3 extends over 15 amino acids. V was shortened by 8 bases and J by 8 bases, with 19 bases between the two germline ends. Germline CDR1 MNHEY, CDR2 SMNVEV (reference sequence). The CDR3 DNA is TGTGCCAGCCAACTTTGGTCTGGGGATGATTCACCCCTCCACTTT. Its protein product is CASQLWSGDDSPLHF.

In this sample, this clone turned up a few times. This rearrangement joins TRBV5-1 to TRBJ1-6; D not certain. Trimming took 1 base from V and 10 from J, leaving 15 bases between them. The CDR3 has 15 amino acids. CDR1 SGHRS and CDR2 YFSETQ come from the germline V gene. The CDR3 loop reads CASSLSGSGRSPLHF. CDR3 DNA sequence: TGCGCCAGCAGCTTGTCGGGGAGCGGGCGATCACCCCTCCACTTT.

V gene TRBV28 combines with J gene TRBJ1-6; 8 nucleotides agree with TRBD1. In germline, CDR1 is MDHEN, CDR2 SYDVKM. CDR3 length: 14 amino acids. The V and J ends lost 9 bases and 9 bases, in that order; junction bases with no gene match: 10. The CDR3 bases are TGTGCCAGTAGAGAAACAGGGGGAATTTCACCCCTCCACTTT. It codes for CASRETGGISPLHF.

The chain joins TRBV29-1 to TRBJ1-2; TRBD1 agrees at 7 bases. With 4 bases clipped from V and 8 bases from J, the junction kept 10 bases outside the gene matches. Germline V gives CDR1 SQVTM, CDR2 ANQGSEA. The CDR3 loop spans 13 amino acids. The DNA for the CDR3 is TGCAGCGTTGTGCGCCAGGGGGTAGGAGGCTACACCTTC. As protein: CSVVRQGVGGYTF. Together with reference TRBV29-1 and TRBJ1-2, the CDR3 gives the full variable domain: SAVISQKPSRDICQRGTSLTIQCQVDSQVTMMFWYRQQPGQSLTLIATANQGSEATYESGFVIDKFPISRPNLTFSTLTVSNMSPEDSSIYLCSVVRQGVGGYTFGSGTRLTVV.